This T cell receptor (beta chain) was identified in a study of shared clonotypes between healthy human individuals. Study-wide results and caveats: Naive subsets usually exceeded memory subsets in estimated richness. All-four-donor shared clonotypes had higher generation probabilities than non-shared clonotypes did.

This table comes from immunoSEQ multiplex PCR, and its TCRdb copy is limited to in-frame clones, with some not included. The sample holds some 350,000 clones, around 67% seen once. The CDR3 is 15 amino acids. V was pared by 5 bases and J by 5 bases, with 11 bases of the junction left unmatched. Germline V gives CDR1 MNHEY, CDR2 SVGAGI. Comments on this clone: As yet, its antigen is unknown.

The chain employs TRBV6-5 and TRBJ2-5; 7 bases agree with TRBD1. Sequencing was carried out using memory CD4+ T cells sorted from blood. Documented subset: CD45RA-negative fraction. The sequence was obtained from a man between 25 and 39 years old in good health. The CDR3 DNA follows: TGTGCCAGCAGTCCGTACGGGACAGTAGGGGAGACCCAGTACTTC. It codes for CASSPYGTVGETQYF.